One and the same sample provided the 18 T cell receptor beta chains below, sequenced in a study of cytomegalovirus exposure and HLA in healthy donors listed by TCRdb under 2017. Receptor libraries were prepared by the immunoSEQ multiplex PCR assay. The multiplex PCR relied on a mix of 60 forward primers for TCR Vbeta segments and 13 reverse primers for TCR Jbeta segments. TCRdb provides this immuneACCESS table in a form limited to in-frame rearrangements. Some clones are lacking; in checked studies, under half of them reflect an unresolved V gene, and why the rest are absent is not known. The sample profile shows around 200,000 clones; approximately 80% of them were found once. The ten largest account for approximately 2.4% of the sample. What was sequenced was PBMCs. The receptors come from a woman in her 50s in good health and CMV-seronegative.

The chain carries TRBV27 and TRBJ2-3; D perhaps matches TRBD2 (7 bases). V was clipped by 6 bases and J by 6 bases, with 19 bases between them. The CDR3 length is 15 residues. The germline V gene has CDR1 MNHEY and CDR2 SMNVEV (reference sequence). CDR3 sequence reads: CASRGAGAGKDTQYF. The CDR3 DNA sequence: TGTGCCAGCAGGGGGGCGGGAGCTGGCAAGGATACGCAGTATTTT.

The chain carries TRBV9 and TRBJ2-3; 7 bases line up with TRBD2. Germline trimming cut 4 bases from V and 1 base from J; bases unmatched to any gene: 6. The CDR3 is made up of 15 amino acids. Per the germline V gene, CDR1 is SGDLS and CDR2 is YYNGEE. CDR3 in amino acids: CASSPRLAGTDTQYF. Written as DNA, the CDR3 is TGTGCCAGCAGCCCCAGGCTAGCGGGCACAGATACGCAGTATTTT.

This chain links TRBV9 with TRBJ1-2, with D maybe TRBD1 (5 bases). V was pared by 5 bases and J by 5 bases, with 16 bases between. The CDR3 is 14 residues long. CDR1 and CDR2 from the germline V gene are SGDLS and YYNGEE. CDR3 DNA: TGTGCCAGCAGTAGGACGGGGGGTCGATATGGCTACACCTTC. This encodes CASSRTGGRYGYTF.

The V call is TRBV5-1, the J call TRBJ2-1; D unclear. Germline loops: CDR1 SGHRS, CDR2 YFSETQ. Trimming took off 4 bases at V and 7 bases at J, with 24 bases between the two ends. The CDR3 consists of 17 residues. CDR3 amino acids: CASSLRGDLLNFNEQFF. Written as DNA, the CDR3 is TGCGCCAGCAGCCTCCGTGGTGATTTGCTGAACTTTAATGAGCAGTTCTTC.

This clone was counted only a few times. The chain carries TRBV6-6 and TRBJ1-3, with TRBD1 matching 7 bases. Germline-derived CDR1 and CDR2 are MNHNY and SVGAGI (reference sequence). The CDR3 sequence is 14 residues long. V gave up 5 bases and J gave up 2 bases; unmatched junction bases: 3. DNA for the CDR3: TGTGCCAGCAGTAAGACAGGGACTGGAAACACCATATATTTT. It is translated as CASSKTGTGNTIYF.

The V call is TRBV14, the J call TRBJ2-7; D remains unclear. V was trimmed by 1 base and J by 4 bases, leaving 5 bases between them. Germline-derived CDR1 and CDR2 are SGHDN and FVKESK. The CDR3 is 12 amino acids. Here the CDR3 reads CASSQVRYEQYF. DNA of the CDR3: TGTGCCAGCAGCCAAGTCAGATACGAGCAGTACTTC.

This chain connects TRBV5-1 to TRBJ1-2; tentative D call: TRBD1 (6 bases). The germline CDR1 and CDR2 sequences are SGHRS and YFSETQ. CDR3 length: 14 residues. The V end lost 1 base, the J end lost 7 bases, and 14 bases lay between the germline ends. The CDR3 loop is CASSLRGYETGYTF. Written as DNA, the CDR3 is TGCGCCAGCAGCTTGAGGGGGTACGAAACTGGCTACACCTTC. The entire variable domain, with the rest obtained from reference TRBV5-1 and TRBJ1-2, is as follows: KAGVTQTPRYLIKTRGQQVTLSCSPISGHRSVSWYQQTPGQGLQFLFEYFSETQRNKGNFPGRFSGRQFSNSRSEMNVSTLELGDSALYLCASSLRGYETGYTFGSGTRLTVV.

The gene calls are TRBV28 and TRBJ2-6; possible D gene TRBD1, 6 bases. Germline V lookup: CDR1 MDHEN, CDR2 SYDVKM. V dropped 6 bases and J dropped 0 bases, with 9 bases sitting between them. The CDR3 is made up of 15 amino acids. The CDR3 loop reads CASSSRGSGANVLTF. CDR3 sequence (DNA): TGTGCCAGCAGCTCCAGGGGCTCTGGGGCCAACGTCCTGACTTTC. Supplemented by reference TRBV28 and TRBJ2-6, the full variable domain reads DVKVTQSSRYLVKRTGEKVFLECVQDMDHENMFWYRQDPGLGLRLIYFSYDVKMKEKGDIPEGYSVSREKKERFSLILESASTNQTSMYLCASSSRGSGANVLTFGAGSRLTVL.

Note on this clone: This CDR3 is also generated by other DNA sequences in the sample. The gene calls are TRBV6-5 and TRBJ2-7; weak D call: TRBD1 (6 bases). CDR1 and CDR2 from the germline V gene are MNHEY and SVGAGI. V lost 2 bases and J 4 bases, leaving 9 bases between the germline ends. This CDR3 region has 13 residues. CDR3 nucleotide sequence: TGTGCCAGCAGTTACACAGGGTCGTACGAGCAGTACTTC. Its translation is CASSYTGSYEQYF.

This chain connects TRBV7-2 to TRBJ2-1, with D perhaps matching TRBD2 (6 bases). The V end lost 2 bases, the J end lost 7 bases, and 15 bases lay between the germline ends. Per the germline V gene, CDR1 is SGHTA and CDR2 is FQGNSA. This CDR3 spans 15 amino acids. The CDR3 protein is CASSLRESTRNEQFF. The CDR3 bases are TGTGCCAGCAGCTTACGGGAGTCTACCCGAAATGAGCAGTTCTTC.

The chain uses TRBV5-1 and TRBJ2-1, with 9 positions matching TRBD1. CDR1 SGHRS and CDR2 YFSETQ come from the germline V gene. The CDR3 runs 17 residues. The V gene end was trimmed by 2 bases and the J gene end by 0 bases; junction bases not matched to a gene: 6. The CDR3 region is CASSLQQTGGSYNEQFF. The CDR3 DNA is TGCGCCAGCAGCTTACAACAGACAGGGGGCTCCTACAATGAGCAGTTCTTC.

Details on this clone: The junction departs from germline at one end; a sequencing error may be responsible. The sample contains more than one DNA sequence encoding this CDR3. The rearrangement joins TRBV7-9 to TRBJ2-7, with D uncertain. Germline lookup yields CDR1 SEHNR and CDR2 FQNEAQ (reference sequence). CDR3 length: 12 residues. The CDR3 DNA follows: TGTTCCAGCAGCTTAGACACCTACGAGCAGTACTTC. Amino acid sequence: CSSSLDTYEQYF.

The chain couples TRBV5-1 to TRBJ1-5, with TRBD1 matching over 11 bases. CDR1 is SGHRS and CDR2 is YFSETQ in the germline V gene. Trimming cost V 0 bases and J 6 bases; bases outside gene matches: 5. The CDR3 length is 16 residues. The CDR3 spells CASSLDGQGAGQPQHF. DNA of the CDR3: TGCGCCAGCAGCTTGGATGGACAGGGGGCGGGTCAGCCCCAGCATTTT.

This clone was counted a single time. The chain joins TRBV28 to TRBJ1-2, with 7 positions matching TRBD1. Germline V gene lookup returns CDR1 MDHEN and CDR2 SYDVKM. Germline trimming cut 6 bases from V and 5 bases from J; bases unmatched to any gene: 15. This CDR3 region has 16 residues. Here the CDR3 reads CASSPHEGGLGYGYTF. The CDR3 coding sequence is TGTGCCAGCAGCCCTCATGAAGGGGGCCTGGGGTATGGCTACACCTTC.

J is TRBJ1-2 and V is TRBV15; 12 nucleotides line up with TRBD1. Unmatched junction bases numbered 5, after V lost 6 bases and J lost 0 bases. Germline loops: CDR1 LNHNV, CDR2 YYDKDF (reference sequence). The CDR3 covers 16 residues. The CDR3, as DNA: TGTGCCACCAGGGGGGACAGGGGGCCTCCTAACTATGGCTACACCTTC. It codes for CATRGDRGPPNYGYTF.

The chain recombines TRBV28 with TRBJ1-3; 8 bases line up with TRBD1. Germline loops: CDR1 MDHEN, CDR2 SYDVKM. With 6 bases clipped from V and 3 bases from J, the junction kept 10 bases outside the gene matches. The CDR3 extends over 16 amino acids. The CDR3 reads CASRTAGGAYGNTIYF. The DNA of the CDR3 is TGTGCCAGCAGGACGGCAGGGGGCGCGTATGGAAACACCATATATTTT. Supplemented by reference TRBV28 and TRBJ1-3, the full variable domain reads DVKVTQSSRYLVKRTGEKVFLECVQDMDHENMFWYRQDPGLGLRLIYFSYDVKMKEKGDIPEGYSVSREKKERFSLILESASTNQTSMYLCASRTAGGAYGNTIYFGEGSWLTVV.

The chain carries TRBV13 and TRBJ1-2; D is unresolved. The V and J ends lost 3 bases and 6 bases respectively, with 17 bases between them. The CDR3 loop spans 15 amino acids. Germline V CDR1 and CDR2: PRHDT, FYEKMQ (reference sequence). Here the CDR3 DNA reads TGTGCCAGCAGCTTTAAGGGAAGCGGTCTAGATGGCTACACCTTC. Its protein is CASSFKGSGLDGYTF.

The V and J genes are TRBV7-2 and TRBJ2-7, with D perhaps matching TRBD2 (6 bases). Germline V gene lookup returns CDR1 SGHTA and CDR2 FQGNSA. The CDR3 sequence is 15 residues long. V was pared by 5 bases and J by 6 bases, with 20 bases between. CDR3 protein: CASSAQPGSGGEQYF. For the CDR3, the DNA is TGTGCCAGCAGCGCGCAGCCGGGATCCGGGGGCGAGCAGTACTTC.